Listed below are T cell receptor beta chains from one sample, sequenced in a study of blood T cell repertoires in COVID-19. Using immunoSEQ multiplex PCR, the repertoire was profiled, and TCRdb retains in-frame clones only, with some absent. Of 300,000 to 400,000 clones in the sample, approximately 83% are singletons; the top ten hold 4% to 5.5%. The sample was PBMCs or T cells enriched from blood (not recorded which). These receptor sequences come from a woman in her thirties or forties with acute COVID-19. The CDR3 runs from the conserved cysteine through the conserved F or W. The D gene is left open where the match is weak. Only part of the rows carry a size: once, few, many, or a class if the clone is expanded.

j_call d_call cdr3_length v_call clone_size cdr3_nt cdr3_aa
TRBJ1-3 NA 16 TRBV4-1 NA TGCGCCAGCAGCCAAGATCGGCAGGACTTGAGAAACACCATATATTTT CASSQDRQDLRNTIYF
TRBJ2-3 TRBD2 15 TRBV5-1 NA TGCGCCAGCAGCCGGGGGGGACTGAACACAGATACGCAGTATTTT CASSRGGLNTDTQYF
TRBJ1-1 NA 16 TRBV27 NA TGTGCCAGCAGTTTATGGCGGCAACAGGGTATCACTGAAGCTTTCTTT CASSLWRQQGITEAFF
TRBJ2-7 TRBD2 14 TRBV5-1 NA TGCGCCAGCGGCCACAGCGGGGGGGCCCACGAGCAGTACTTC CASGHSGGAHEQYF
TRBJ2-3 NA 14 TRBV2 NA TGTGCCAGCAGAGTTGACAGAAGCACAGATACGCAGTATTTT CASRVDRSTDTQYF
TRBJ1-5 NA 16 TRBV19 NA TGTGCCAGTAGTATGATGGGAGGGGGTAGAAATCAGCCCCAGCATTTT CASSMMGGGRNQPQHF
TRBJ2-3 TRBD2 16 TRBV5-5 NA TGTGCCAGCAGCTTCCTTGCGGGGGGGAACACAGATACGCAGTATTTT CASSFLAGGNTDTQYF
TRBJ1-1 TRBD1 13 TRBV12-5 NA TGTGCTAGTGGTCAGTCAGGGGGCACTGAAGCTTTCTTT CASGQSGGTEAFF
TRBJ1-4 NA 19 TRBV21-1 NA TGTGCCAGCAGAAGACAAGGCGCAGGAGGAAATGCAACTAATGAAAAACTGTTTTTT CASRRQGAGGNATNEKLFF
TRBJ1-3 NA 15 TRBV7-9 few TGTGCCAGCAGCTGGGTTCCAAACAGGGCCAACACCATATATTTT CASSWVPNRANTIYF
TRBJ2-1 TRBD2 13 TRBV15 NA TGTGCCACCAGGGGGGGGGCCTACAATGAGCAGTTCTTC CATRGGAYNEQFF
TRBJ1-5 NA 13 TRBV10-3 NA TGTGCCATCAGTGAGTCTGGGGAACAGGCCCAGCATTTT CAISESGEQAQHF
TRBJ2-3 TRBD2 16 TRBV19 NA TGTGCCAGTAGTATTCGGACTAGCGGGAACACAGATACGCAGTATTTT CASSIRTSGNTDTQYF
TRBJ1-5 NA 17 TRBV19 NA TGTGCCAGTAGTCCCCTCACAATATCTTTATTGGTTCAGCCCCAGCATTTT CASSPLTISLLVQPQHF
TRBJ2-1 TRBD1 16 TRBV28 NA TGTGCCAGCAGTTTAGCGACAGGGGGGGCCTACAATGAGCAGTTCTTC CASSLATGGAYNEQFF
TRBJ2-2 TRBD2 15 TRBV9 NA TGTGCCAGCAGCTCGGGACTAGCGGTCACCGGGGAGCTGTTTTTT CASSSGLAVTGELFF
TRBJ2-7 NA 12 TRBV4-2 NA TGTGCCAGCAGCCAAGCCAGGGGCGAGCAGTACTTC CASSQARGEQYF
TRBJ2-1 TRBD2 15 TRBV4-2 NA TGTGCCAGCGGGTATGGCGCTAGCGGGGGGAATGAGCAGTTCTTC CASGYGASGGNEQFF
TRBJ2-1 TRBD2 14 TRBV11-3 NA TGTGCCAGCAGCTATAGCGGGGGATACAATGAGCAGTTCTTC CASSYSGGYNEQFF
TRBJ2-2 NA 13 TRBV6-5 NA TGTGCCAGCAGTAGACTAATCACCGGGGAGCTGTTTTTT CASSRLITGELFF
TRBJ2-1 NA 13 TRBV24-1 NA TGTGCCACCAGTGACGATAACAGGGATGAGCAGTTCTTC CATSDDNRDEQFF
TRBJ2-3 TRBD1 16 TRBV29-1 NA TGCAGCGTTCTTCTCCGTGGTACAGGGGTATCAGATACGCAGTATTTT CSVLLRGTGVSDTQYF
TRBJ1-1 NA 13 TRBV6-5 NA TGTGCCAACGATAGGGGCCCTAACACTGAAGCTTTCTTT CANDRGPNTEAFF
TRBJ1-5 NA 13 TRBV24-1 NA TGTGCCACCAGTCGCGGAAACAATCAGCCCCAGCATTTT CATSRGNNQPQHF